This T cell receptor beta chain derives from a study of OX40 agonist ivuxolimab in advanced cancers. Study as a whole: Three patients had partial responses: one hepatocellular carcinoma, two cutaneous melanoma.

Patients with a history of autoimmune disease or on systemic immunosuppression were excluded. This table comes from immunoSEQ multiplex PCR, and its TCRdb copy is limited to in-frame clones, with some not included. The sample consists of over 45,000 clones, 65% to 85% of them appearing once. Regarding this clone: Its antigen is unidentified.

General study findings and limits: Averaging showed that CD8+ T cells had more expanded clones than CD4+ did. Certain nonresponders additionally had low normalized T-cell clonal expansion.

CDR1 is SEHNR, CDR2 FQNEAQ, per germline (reference sequence). The CDR3 has 15 residues. V dropped 5 bases and J dropped 7 bases, with 20 bases sitting between them. The input for sequencing was CD4+ or CD8+ T cells sorted from blood, taken in a trial of the OX40 agonist ivuxolimab. The receptor was isolated from an adult with an advanced solid tumor such as melanoma, head and neck, liver or kidney cancer. The V gene is TRBV7-9, the J gene TRBJ1-1; D gene unclear. CDR3 protein: CASSLTTTGIYEAFF. The CDR3 DNA reads TGTGCCAGCAGCCTGACCACTACGGGGATATATGAAGCTTTCTTT.